The T cell receptor (beta chain) described here comes from a study of OX40 agonist ivuxolimab in advanced cancers. Study in general: Patients assigned to dose escalation were diagnosed with hepatocellular carcinoma, melanoma, renal cell or head and neck cancer. Anti-PD-1, anti-PD-L1 or anti-CTLA-4 therapy given earlier was allowed, and around 40% had some. Findings and limits, study-wide: At doses 0.1 to 3.0 mg/kg, CD4+ and CD8+ clones expanded.

A single count supports this clone. Its matching antigen is unknown. V was cut by 3 bases and J by 2 bases, with 11 bases left in between. This CDR3 has 14 residues. Germline CDR1 is MNHEY and CDR2 is SMNVEV (reference sequence). Some clones are missing from TCRdb's copy, which holds only in-frame ones; the method was immunoSEQ multiplex PCR. The sample yields about 25,000 clones, approximately 80% seen once. The J gene is TRBJ2-7, the V gene TRBV27; no firm D call. The sample consisted of CD4+ or CD8+ T cells sorted from blood, taken in a trial of the OX40 agonist ivuxolimab. The receptor was isolated from an adult with an advanced solid tumor such as melanoma, head and neck, liver or kidney cancer. In DNA, the CDR3 is TGTGCCAGCAGTTTTTCTGGCGCAACCTACGAGCAGTACTTC. Translated, it gives CASSFSGATYEQYF.